Listed here are 29 T cell receptor beta chains from one sample, sequenced in a study of blood T cell repertoires in COVID-19 (dated by TCRdb to the early 2020s). Libraries were built with the immunoSEQ multiplex PCR assay. TCRdb carries this immuneACCESS record with in-frame sequences only. Its versions omit some clonotypes, under half of them owing to an unresolved V gene in the studies checked, with the rest unexplained. In all, the sample holds about 61,000 clones, and roughly 90% of those were seen once. The ten largest make up 20% to 25% of the sample. Sequencing was carried out using peripheral blood. The receptors shown here come from a woman between 50 and 59 years old with active or convalescent COVID-19.

The J gene is TRBJ2-1, the V gene TRBV11-2, with D tentatively TRBD1 (6 bases). The CDR3 is 16 amino acids. V dropped 3 bases and J dropped 4 bases, with 16 bases sitting between them. Germline lookup yields CDR1 SGHAT and CDR2 FQNNGV. The CDR3: CASSLWRGGLYNEQFF. The CDR3 DNA is TGTGCCAGCAGCTTGTGGCGAGGGGGTCTATACAATGAGCAGTTCTTC.

The chain uses TRBV4-1 and TRBJ2-7; 8 positions agree with TRBD2. CDR3 length: 14 residues. V shed 5 bases and J 3 bases; nucleotides not matched to a gene: 6. Germline V gene data show CDR1 as MGHRA and CDR2 as YSYEKL. This CDR3 is CASSYGTRDYEQYF. In DNA form, the CDR3 reads TGCGCCAGCAGCTACGGGACTAGGGACTACGAGCAGTACTTC.

The CDR3 nucleotides are TGTGCCAGCAGCTTACGGCAGGGGAATGGGAATGAGCAGTTCTTC. It specifies CASSLRQGNGNEQFF. This chain links TRBV11-3 with TRBJ2-1; possible D gene TRBD1, 6 bases. Trimming stripped 2 bases from V and 7 bases from J, with 15 bases between. Germline CDR1 reads SGHNT; CDR2 reads YENEEA. The CDR3 contains 15 residues.

V gene TRBV10-3 combines with J gene TRBJ2-1, with 9 bases that match TRBD2. CDR3 length: 15 amino acids. V shed 2 bases and J 7 bases; nucleotides not matched to a gene: 6. The germline gives CDR1 ENHRY, CDR2 SYGVKD. As DNA, the CDR3 is TGTGCCATCAGTGAGCCGGGACTAGCCGAAAATGAGCAGTTCTTC. Amino acids: CAISEPGLAENEQFF.

The chain is built from TRBV7-2 and TRBJ2-1; weak D call: TRBD2 (5 bases). Trimming left V 3 bases short and J 6 bases short, with 18 bases between. CDR1 SGHTA and CDR2 FQGNSA come from the germline V gene. This CDR3 region has 16 residues. The CDR3, as DNA: TGTGCCAGCAGCTTTTTCAGTGGGAGTAGTTTCAATGAGCAGTTCTTC. This sequence encodes CASSFFSGSSFNEQFF.

The chain has TRBV7-9 and TRBJ2-7; TRBD1 matches at 9 bases. V gave up 5 bases and J gave up 1 base; unmatched junction bases: 9. Germline CDR1 is SEHNR and CDR2 is FQNEAQ (reference sequence). The CDR3 is 16 residues long. The chain's CDR3 is CASSPSPGTGSYEQYF. The CDR3 nucleotides are TGTGCCAGCAGCCCCTCTCCCGGGACAGGGTCCTACGAGCAGTACTTC.

The genes are TRBV11-2 and TRBJ2-3; 14 positions match TRBD2. The CDR3 has 19 residues. V gave up 1 base and J gave up 0 bases; unmatched junction bases: 6. Germline V gives CDR1 SGHAT, CDR2 FQNNGV. The CDR3: CASSLGIGLAGGSTDTQYF. CDR3 nucleotide sequence: TGTGCCAGCAGCTTAGGCATTGGACTAGCGGGAGGTAGCACAGATACGCAGTATTTT.

This clone was detected once. The CDR3 is CASSSPGTYNEQFF. The DNA for the CDR3 is TGCGCCAGCAGCTCCCCCGGGACTTACAATGAGCAGTTCTTC. The chain is built from TRBV5-1 and TRBJ2-1; the D gene is possibly TRBD2 (6 bases). CDR1 and CDR2 from the germline V gene are SGHRS and YFSETQ. The CDR3 contains 14 residues. V was trimmed by 3 bases and J by 4 bases, leaving 11 bases between them.

The rearrangement links TRBV3-1 (or the pseudogene TRBV3-2) to TRBJ1-2; D is unclear. V gave up 0 bases and J gave up 4 bases, with 18 bases separating them. CDR3 size: 17 residues. Germline CDR1 and CDR2: LGHDT and YNNKEL (reference sequence). The CDR3 DNA sequence: TGTGCCAGCAGCCAAGATTTTATCCCCAGACATGGCTATGGCTACACCTTC. It encodes CASSQDFIPRHGYGYTF.

The J gene is TRBJ1-2, the V gene TRBV2, with 9 bases aligning to TRBD1. CDR3 length: 16 residues. Looked up from germline, CDR1 is SNHLY and CDR2 is FYNNEI. Losses at the gene ends were 2 bases for V and 6 bases for J; bases not matched to a gene: 10. CDR3 loop: CASSESPATGGDGYTF. The CDR3 DNA sequence: TGTGCCAGCAGTGAAAGCCCCGCTACAGGGGGCGATGGCTACACCTTC.

The chain employs TRBV19 and TRBJ1-1, with TRBD1 matching over 7 bases. The trim removed 3 bases at V and 0 bases at J, leaving 19 bases unmatched. The CDR3 loop spans 20 amino acids. Germline CDR1 and CDR2: LNHDA and SQIVND (reference sequence). CDR3 nucleotides: TGTGCCAGTAGTATTACCCACTCCCGAGGGGGCTTCGGCATGAACACTGAAGCTTTCTTT. Residues: CASSITHSRGGFGMNTEAFF.

This clone was detected once. The CDR3 region has the DNA TGTGCCAGCAGTGAAACAGGGTCCTCTGGAAACACCATATATTTT. This sequence encodes CASSETGSSGNTIYF. The V gene is TRBV6-1, the J gene TRBJ1-3; D may be TRBD1 (6 bases). Per the germline V gene, CDR1 is MNHNS and CDR2 is SASEGT. Between the trimmed V and J ends, which lost 2 bases and 0 bases, there was a span of 8 bases. CDR3 length: 15 residues.

This sequence joins TRBV7-8 and TRBJ2-1; 8 positions agree with TRBD2. Germline V lookup: CDR1 SGHVS, CDR2 FQNEAQ. This CDR3 has 17 amino acids. V shed 2 bases and J 3 bases; nucleotides not matched to a gene: 9. The CDR3 sequence is CASSLMRSGLDYNEQFF. The CDR3 bases are TGTGCCAGCAGCTTAATGCGGTCGGGACTAGACTACAATGAGCAGTTCTTC.

The rearrangement joins TRBV11-2 to TRBJ2-1, with TRBD2 identical over 10 bases. The CDR3 is 17 residues long. CDR1 SGHAT and CDR2 FQNNGV come from the germline V gene. Trimming cost V 7 bases and J 4 bases; bases outside gene matches: 13. CDR3 loop: CASNPAGTSAFYNEQFF. CDR3 in DNA: TGTGCCAGCAACCCCGCCGGGACTAGCGCGTTTTACAATGAGCAGTTCTTC. The complete variable domain, with remaining parts taken from reference TRBV11-2 and TRBJ2-1, reads EAGVAQSPRYKIIEKRQSVAFWCNPISGHATLYWYQQILGQGPKLLIQFQNNGVVDDSQLPKDRFSAERLKGVDSTLKIQPAKLEDSAVYLCASNPAGTSAFYNEQFFGPGTRLTVL.

Points on this clone: The same CDR3 is also encoded by other DNA sequences in this sample. The chain recombines TRBV5-1 with TRBJ2-5, with a weak D call TRBD1 (6 bases). The CDR3 length is 15 residues. Trimming pared 0 bases from V and 1 base from J, leaving 10 bases between. Germline V gene sequence: CDR1 SGHRS, CDR2 YFSETQ. CDR3 sequence (DNA): TGCGCCAGCAGCTTGGCAGGGGTTGCCCAAGAGACCCAGTACTTC. Translating gives CASSLAGVAQETQYF.

The rearrangement links TRBV5-4 to TRBJ2-1; 8 nucleotides line up with TRBD2. The CDR3 length is 15 residues. Losses at the gene ends were 0 bases for V and 7 bases for J; bases not matched to a gene: 6. In germline, CDR1 is SGHNT, CDR2 YYREEE (reference sequence). The CDR3 nucleotides read TGTGCCAGCAGCTTGGGGACTAGCATGGTGAATGAGCAGTTCTTC. Protein product: CASSLGTSMVNEQFF.

The J gene is TRBJ2-1, the V gene TRBV5-1; perhaps TRBD2 as D (5 bases). The CDR3 contains 14 residues. Germline CDR1 reads SGHRS; CDR2 reads YFSETQ. V lost 5 bases, J lost 7 bases, and 16 bases lay in between. DNA of the CDR3: TGCGCCAGCAGATCCGGGCCCCCGGGGAATGAGCAGTTCTTC. Protein sequence: CASRSGPPGNEQFF.

V and J are TRBV9 and TRBJ2-2; 9 nucleotides align to TRBD1. V lost 5 bases and J lost 6; bases outside the gene matches: 17. Germline V lookup: CDR1 SGDLS, CDR2 YYNGEE. The CDR3 loop spans 18 amino acids. The CDR3 DNA follows: TGTGCCAGCAGTCATTCGGACAGGGGCCCCACCCGCGCCGGGGAGCTGTTTTTT. As protein: CASSHSDRGPTRAGELFF.

The genes are TRBV30 and TRBJ2-7; 9 bases map to TRBD1. CDR1 is GTSNPN, CDR2 SVGIG, per germline (reference sequence). The CDR3 has 14 amino acids. With V trimmed by 1 base and J by 5 bases, 6 bases remained unmatched. In nucleotides, the CDR3 is TGTGCCTGGAGTGCCGGGGGGACAGGGAACGAGCAGTACTTC. Protein sequence: CAWSAGGTGNEQYF.

The J gene is TRBJ1-1, the V gene TRBV6-1; 9 bases are shared with TRBD1. Per germline, CDR1 MNHNS and CDR2 SASEGT. This CDR3 has 15 residues. V was clipped by 0 bases and J by 5 bases; unmatched bases: 4. CDR3: CASSEAGTGMTEAFF. For the CDR3, the DNA is TGTGCCAGCAGTGAAGCTGGGACAGGGATGACTGAAGCTTTCTTT.

This clone has just one count. J is TRBJ2-7 and V is TRBV3-1 (or the pseudogene TRBV3-2); D not resolved. V dropped 5 bases and J dropped 1 base, with 15 bases sitting between them. This CDR3 spans 15 amino acids. The germline gives CDR1 LGHDT, CDR2 YNNKEL (reference sequence). The chain's CDR3 is CASSVGVIKSYEQYF. Here the CDR3 DNA reads TGTGCCAGCAGCGTCGGTGTCATTAAATCCTACGAGCAGTACTTC.

V gene TRBV2 combines with J gene TRBJ2-7, with D unclear. Germline values: CDR1 SNHLY, CDR2 FYNNEI. The ends were cut back, 8 bases at V and 7 bases at J, with 18 bases in the middle. This CDR3 has 13 amino acids. The CDR3 sequence: CASAPLSRVEQYF. The CDR3 nucleotides read TGTGCCAGCGCCCCTCTCTCCCGGGTTGAGCAGTACTTC.

This clone was observed a few times. The chain is built from TRBV18 and TRBJ1-2, with 9 nucleotides matching TRBD1. Germline CDR1 is KGHSH and CDR2 is LQKENI. The V gene end was trimmed by 3 bases and the J gene end by 4 bases; junction bases not matched to a gene: 6. This CDR3 has 15 amino acids. CDR3 nucleotides: TGTGCCAGCTCACCGAACAGGGGGCGCGCCTATGGCTACACCTTC. It encodes CASSPNRGRAYGYTF.

The chain combines TRBV5-1 with TRBJ2-7; 10 bases match TRBD2. CDR1 SGHRS and CDR2 YFSETQ come from the germline V gene. The junction had 3 bases not matched to a gene; V was cut back by 0 bases and J by 3 bases. The CDR3 is 15 residues long. The CDR3 coding sequence is TGCGCCAGCAGCTTGGACGGGACTAGCGTCTACGAGCAGTACTTC. Its translation is CASSLDGTSVYEQYF. Combining the CDR3 with reference TRBV5-1 and TRBJ2-7 gives the whole variable domain KAGVTQTPRYLIKTRGQQVTLSCSPISGHRSVSWYQQTPGQGLQFLFEYFSETQRNKGNFPGRFSGRQFSNSRSEMNVSTLELGDSALYLCASSLDGTSVYEQYFGPGTRLTVT.

The chain links TRBV5-6 to TRBJ2-2, with 8 bases fitting TRBD1. Per germline, CDR1 SGHDT and CDR2 YYEEEE. The CDR3 loop spans 17 amino acids. Trimming took 1 base from V and 6 from J; bases not matched to a gene: 11. The CDR3 region is CASSLMSWTGQAGELFF. CDR3 bases: TGTGCCAGCAGCTTGATGTCCTGGACAGGGCAGGCCGGGGAGCTGTTTTTT.

This chain connects TRBV10-3 to TRBJ2-7, with D possibly matching TRBD2 (6 bases). CDR3 length equals 16 residues. The V gene's germline CDR1 is ENHRY and CDR2 SYGVKD. V shed 3 bases and J shed 0 bases, with 15 bases lying between them. CDR3 sequence reads: CAISDSGTLYSYEQYF. CDR3 nucleotide sequence: TGTGCCATCAGTGATTCCGGGACTCTTTACTCCTACGAGCAGTACTTC.

The chain uses TRBV6-5 and TRBJ2-7; 11 bases line up with TRBD2. After removal of 6 bases from V and 0 bases from J, the junction contained 1 base not matched to a gene. In germline, CDR1 is MNHEY, CDR2 SVGAGI. CDR3 length equals 14 residues. The CDR3 sequence is CASRGLAASYEQYF. For the CDR3, the DNA is TGTGCCAGCAGGGGACTAGCGGCCTCCTACGAGCAGTACTTC.

V and J are TRBV6-1 and TRBJ1-4; a weak D match, TRBD1 (5 bases). V lost 3 bases, J lost 0 bases, and 11 bases lay in between. Germline CDR1 reads MNHNS; CDR2 reads SASEGT. The CDR3 is made up of 16 amino acids. The CDR3 protein is CASSEGQSPTNEKLFF. In DNA form, the CDR3 reads TGTGCCAGCAGTGAGGGGCAGTCCCCAACTAATGAAAAACTGTTTTTT.

This CDR3 reads CASSDTTSGSRDEQYF. For the CDR3, the DNA is TGTGCCAGCAGTGATACGACTAGCGGGAGTCGCGACGAGCAGTACTTC. The chain recombines TRBV2 with TRBJ2-7; 12 positions agree with TRBD2. Losses at the gene ends were 3 bases for V and 5 bases for J; bases not matched to a gene: 8. CDR1 and CDR2 from the germline V gene are SNHLY and FYNNEI. The CDR3 has 16 residues.